Detailed here is one T cell receptor beta chain. The sample is drawn from a study of cytomegalovirus exposure and HLA in healthy donors. Primers for the PCR totalled 60 Vbeta and 13 Jbeta. Data came from immunoSEQ multiplex PCR; TCRdb stores just in-frame clones and leaves some out. The sample contains roughly 78,000 clones, approximately 70% of which appear only once. The V end was cut by 7 bases, the J end by 0 bases, with 13 bases between. Germline CDR1 SNHLY, CDR2 FYNNEI. This CDR3 has 15 residues. This sequence was found in a man aged 40-49 years in good health and CMV-seropositive. The genes are TRBV2 and TRBJ1-3; D is perhaps TRBD1 (6 bases). The sequencing sample was made of PBMCs. The CDR3 DNA follows: TGTGCCAGCACGACCCTCAGGGGCTCTGGAAACACCATATATTTT. This gives the protein CASTTLRGSGNTIYF.